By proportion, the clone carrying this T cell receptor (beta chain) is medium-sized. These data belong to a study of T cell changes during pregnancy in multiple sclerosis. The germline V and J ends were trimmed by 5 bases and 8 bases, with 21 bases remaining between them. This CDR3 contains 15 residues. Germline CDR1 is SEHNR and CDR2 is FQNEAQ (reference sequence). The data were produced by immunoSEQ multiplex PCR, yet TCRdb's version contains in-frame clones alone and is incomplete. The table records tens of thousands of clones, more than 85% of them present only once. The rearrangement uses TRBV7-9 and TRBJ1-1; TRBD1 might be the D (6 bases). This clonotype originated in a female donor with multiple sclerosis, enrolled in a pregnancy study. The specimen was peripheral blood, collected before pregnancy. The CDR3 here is CASSLMRGDKREAFF. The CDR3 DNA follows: TGTGCCAGCAGCCTCATGCGGGGGGACAAAAGAGAAGCTTTCTTT.